This T cell receptor (beta chain) originates from a study of blood T cells in healthy people across ages. The study's findings and limits: A roughly linear fall in TCR beta diversity per million T cells was seen with increasing age.

The authors ran a second PCR of about 6 to 11 cycles using a sample-barcoded 5' primer and a J-beta primer mix. TCRdb re-analysed the 5' RACE reads in MiXCR, keeping a single row per CDR3 protein. The repertoire includes about 930,000 distinct CDR3 sequences, about 27% of them detected once, and 10% to 13% sits in the top ten. With 8 bases removed from V and 3 bases from J, the gap between germline ends came to 8 bases. The CDR3 is 12 amino acids. Germline V gives CDR1 MDHEN, CDR2 SYDVKM. Ten or more counts support this clonotype. Its target is unknown. These data also formed part of another study, on T cells of mothers and their children. Per that paper: Using approximately 1.5 ug per 15 ul, all extracted RNA underwent cDNA synthesis.

The source material was blood. The rearrangement uses TRBV28 and TRBJ1-5, with D uncertain. The clonotype originates from a woman aged 40 to 50 in good health. The CDR3 spells CASSGSNQPQHF. CDR3 in DNA: TGTGCCAGCTCCGGTTCCAATCAGCCCCAGCATTTT.